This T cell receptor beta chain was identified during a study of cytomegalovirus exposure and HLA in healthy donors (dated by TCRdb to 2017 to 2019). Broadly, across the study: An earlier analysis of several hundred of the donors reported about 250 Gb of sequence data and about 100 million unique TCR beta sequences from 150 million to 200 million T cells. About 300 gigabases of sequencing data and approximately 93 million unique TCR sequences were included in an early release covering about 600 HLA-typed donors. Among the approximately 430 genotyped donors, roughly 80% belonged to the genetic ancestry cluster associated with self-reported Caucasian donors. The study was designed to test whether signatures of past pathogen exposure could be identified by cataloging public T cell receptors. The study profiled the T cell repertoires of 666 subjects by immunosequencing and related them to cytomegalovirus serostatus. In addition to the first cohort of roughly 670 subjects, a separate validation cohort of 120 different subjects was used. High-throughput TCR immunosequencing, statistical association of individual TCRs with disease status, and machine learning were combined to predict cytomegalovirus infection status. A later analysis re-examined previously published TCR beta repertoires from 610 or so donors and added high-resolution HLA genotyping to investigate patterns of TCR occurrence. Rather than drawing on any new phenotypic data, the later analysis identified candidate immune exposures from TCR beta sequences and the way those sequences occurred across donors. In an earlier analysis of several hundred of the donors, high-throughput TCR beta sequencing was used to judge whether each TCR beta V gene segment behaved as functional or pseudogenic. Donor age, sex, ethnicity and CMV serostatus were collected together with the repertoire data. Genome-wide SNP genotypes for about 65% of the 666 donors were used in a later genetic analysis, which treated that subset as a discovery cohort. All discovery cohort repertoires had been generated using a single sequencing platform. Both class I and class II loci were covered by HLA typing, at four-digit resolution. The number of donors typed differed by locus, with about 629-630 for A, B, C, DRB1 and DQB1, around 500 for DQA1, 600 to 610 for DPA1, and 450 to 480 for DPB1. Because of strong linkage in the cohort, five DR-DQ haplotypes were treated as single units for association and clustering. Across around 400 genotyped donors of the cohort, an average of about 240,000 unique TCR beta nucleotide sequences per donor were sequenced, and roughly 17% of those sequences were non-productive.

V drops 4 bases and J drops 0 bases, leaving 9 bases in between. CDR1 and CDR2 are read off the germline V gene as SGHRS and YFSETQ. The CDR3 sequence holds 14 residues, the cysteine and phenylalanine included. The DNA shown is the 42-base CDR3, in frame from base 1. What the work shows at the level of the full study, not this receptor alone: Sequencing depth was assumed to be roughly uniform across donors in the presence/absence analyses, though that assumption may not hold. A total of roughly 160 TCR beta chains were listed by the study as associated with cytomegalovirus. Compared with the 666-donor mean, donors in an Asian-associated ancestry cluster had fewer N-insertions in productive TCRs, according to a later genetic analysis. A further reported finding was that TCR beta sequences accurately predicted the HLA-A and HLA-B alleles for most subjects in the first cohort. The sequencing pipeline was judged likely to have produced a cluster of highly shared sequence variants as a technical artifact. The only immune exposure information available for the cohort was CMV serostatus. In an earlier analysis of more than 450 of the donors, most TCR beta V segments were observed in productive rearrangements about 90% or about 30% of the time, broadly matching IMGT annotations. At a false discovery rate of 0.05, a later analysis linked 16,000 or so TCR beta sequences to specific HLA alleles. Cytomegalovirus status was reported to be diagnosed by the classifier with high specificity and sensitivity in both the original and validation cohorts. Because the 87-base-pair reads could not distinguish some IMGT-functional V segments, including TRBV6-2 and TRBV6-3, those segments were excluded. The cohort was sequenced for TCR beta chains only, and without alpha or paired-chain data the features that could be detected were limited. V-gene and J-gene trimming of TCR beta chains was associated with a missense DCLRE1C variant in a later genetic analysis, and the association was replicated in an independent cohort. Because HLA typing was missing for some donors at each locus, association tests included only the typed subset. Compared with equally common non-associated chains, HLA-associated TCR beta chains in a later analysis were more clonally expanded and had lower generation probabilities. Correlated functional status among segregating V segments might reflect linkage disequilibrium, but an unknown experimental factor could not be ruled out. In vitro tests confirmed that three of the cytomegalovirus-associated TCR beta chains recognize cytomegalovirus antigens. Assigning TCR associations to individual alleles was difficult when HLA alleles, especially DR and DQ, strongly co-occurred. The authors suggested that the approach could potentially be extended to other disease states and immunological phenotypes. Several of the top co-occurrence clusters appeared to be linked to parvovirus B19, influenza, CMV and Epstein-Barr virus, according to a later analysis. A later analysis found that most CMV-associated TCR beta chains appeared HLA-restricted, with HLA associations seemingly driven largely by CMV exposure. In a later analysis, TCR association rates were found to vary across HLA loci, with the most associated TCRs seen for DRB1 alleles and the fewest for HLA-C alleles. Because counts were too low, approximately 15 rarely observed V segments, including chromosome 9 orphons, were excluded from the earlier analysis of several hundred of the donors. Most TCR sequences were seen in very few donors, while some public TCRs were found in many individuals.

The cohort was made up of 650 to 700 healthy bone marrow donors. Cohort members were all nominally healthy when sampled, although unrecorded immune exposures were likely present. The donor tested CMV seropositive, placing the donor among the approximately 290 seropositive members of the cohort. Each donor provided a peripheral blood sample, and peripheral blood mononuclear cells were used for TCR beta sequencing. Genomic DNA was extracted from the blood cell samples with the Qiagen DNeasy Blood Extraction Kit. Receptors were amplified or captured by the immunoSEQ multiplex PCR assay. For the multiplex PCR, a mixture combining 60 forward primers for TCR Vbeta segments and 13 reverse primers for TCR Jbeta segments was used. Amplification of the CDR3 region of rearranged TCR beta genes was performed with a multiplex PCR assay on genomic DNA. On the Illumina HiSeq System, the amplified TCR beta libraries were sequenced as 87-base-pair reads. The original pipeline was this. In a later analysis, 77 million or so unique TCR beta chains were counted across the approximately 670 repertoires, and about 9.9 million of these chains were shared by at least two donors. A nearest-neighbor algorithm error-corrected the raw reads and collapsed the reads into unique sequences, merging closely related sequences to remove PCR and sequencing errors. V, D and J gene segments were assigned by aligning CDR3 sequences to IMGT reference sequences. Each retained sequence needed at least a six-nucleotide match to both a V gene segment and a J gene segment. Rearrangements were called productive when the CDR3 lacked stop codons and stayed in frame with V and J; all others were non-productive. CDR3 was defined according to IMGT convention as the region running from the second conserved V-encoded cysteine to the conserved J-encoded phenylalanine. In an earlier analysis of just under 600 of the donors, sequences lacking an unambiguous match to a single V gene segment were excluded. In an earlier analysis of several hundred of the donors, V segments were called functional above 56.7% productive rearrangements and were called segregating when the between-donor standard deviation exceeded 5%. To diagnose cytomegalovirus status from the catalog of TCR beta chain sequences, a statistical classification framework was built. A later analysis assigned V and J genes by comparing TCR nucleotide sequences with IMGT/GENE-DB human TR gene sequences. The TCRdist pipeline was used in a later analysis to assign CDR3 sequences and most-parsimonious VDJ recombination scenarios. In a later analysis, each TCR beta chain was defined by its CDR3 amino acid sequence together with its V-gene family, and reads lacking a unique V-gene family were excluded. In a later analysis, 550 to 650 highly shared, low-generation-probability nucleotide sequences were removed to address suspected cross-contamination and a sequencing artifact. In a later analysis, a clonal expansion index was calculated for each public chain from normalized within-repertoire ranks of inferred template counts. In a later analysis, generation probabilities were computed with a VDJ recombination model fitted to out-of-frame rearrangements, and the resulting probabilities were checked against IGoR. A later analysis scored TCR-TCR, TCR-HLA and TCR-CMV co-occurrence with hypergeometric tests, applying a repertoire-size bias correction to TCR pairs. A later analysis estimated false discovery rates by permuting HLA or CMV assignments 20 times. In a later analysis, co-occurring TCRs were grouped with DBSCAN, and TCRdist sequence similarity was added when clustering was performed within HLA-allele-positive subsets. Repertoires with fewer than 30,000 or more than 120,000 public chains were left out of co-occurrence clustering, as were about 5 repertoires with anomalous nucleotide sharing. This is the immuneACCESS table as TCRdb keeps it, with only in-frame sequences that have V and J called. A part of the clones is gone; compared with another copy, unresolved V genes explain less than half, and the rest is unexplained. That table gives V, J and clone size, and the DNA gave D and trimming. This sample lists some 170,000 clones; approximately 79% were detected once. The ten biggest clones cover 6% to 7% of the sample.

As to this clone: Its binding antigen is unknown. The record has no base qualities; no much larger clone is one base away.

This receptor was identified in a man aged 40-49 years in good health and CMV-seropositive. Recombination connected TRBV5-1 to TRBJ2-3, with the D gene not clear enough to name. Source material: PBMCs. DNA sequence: TGCGCCAGCAGCGAGCCCGCTAGCACAGATACGCAGTATTTT. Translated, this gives CASSEPASTDTQYF.